Sequencing of this T cell receptor (beta chain) was carried out in a study of identical twins (dated by TCRdb to about 2016). For the study in its entirety: To test whether fetal clonotypes persist, this study deep-sequenced TCR alpha and beta repertoires from monozygotic twins, from unrelated adults of various ages, and from cord blood. Replicate twin experiments were performed at different times using different library preparation protocols to rule out contamination.

Library prep was done by 5' RACE. The listed sequencing device is Illumina HiSeq 2000. A universal primer binding site was added through template switching, and the final cDNA carried a unique molecular identifier so that TCR cDNA molecules could be counted accurately. Specific primers in the conserved constant-segment region were used to synthesize first-strand cDNA for TCR alpha and beta chains. To control for contamination, every cDNA library carried two barcodes: a SMART-Mk sample barcode plus Illumina barcodes. Two successive PCR steps introduced TruSeq adapter sequences along with Illumina sample barcodes. TCR alpha and beta cDNA libraries were sequenced on the Illumina HiSeq platform with custom primers. In the source study's methods: MiGEC processed the raw reads to extract unique molecular identifiers, while MiXCR was used to determine the CDR3 positions. For each individual, recombination models were inferred using an EM algorithm with the repgenHMM and IGoR tools. The tcR package in R was used for shared clonotype analysis, with sharing normalized by the product of cloneset sizes. To study raw recombination without the effects of thymic and clonal selection, out-of-frame nonproductive sequences were analyzed. TCRdb cleaned the public reads at Q25 with fastp, built clones with MiXCR and kept in-frame beta chains. Every distinct CDR3 protein forms one entry, paired with its most common genes and DNA. None of the V and J calls come from the authors' own analysis; TCRdb made them. The sample includes more than 650,000 distinct CDR3 sequences, with 5.5% to 6.5% observed a single time. Approximately 1.6% of the sample is taken by the ten largest.

This clonotype showed up many times. Its antigen has not been determined. Base-call qualities are not available, and no considerably larger clone is one nucleotide away. What the research found in general, with its limitations: Because the same donors could not be followed over many years, the conclusions relied on cross-sectional statistical analysis. The excess sharing between twins in beta out-of-frame sequences was weaker because fewer shared sequences reduced the signal-to-noise ratio. In monozygotic twins, out-of-frame TCR alpha sharing was systematically underestimated by recombination models, although the models agreed with sharing between unrelated individuals. Zero-insertion analyses could be partly confounded by invariant T cells such as MAIT and iNKT, though diverse VJ usage argued against such confounding for most clonotypes. Compared with coincidental sharing between unrelated individuals, an excess of low generation-probability sequences was observed among out-of-frame TCR alpha sequences shared between twins. Abundant cord blood beta clonotypes had fewer insertions, young adult naive repertoires showed a similar but weaker trend, and memory repertoires showed no such trend.

All donors were healthy Caucasians. Three unrelated non-twin adults were also sequenced: a male aged 18 to 30, a male aged 50 to 60 and a female aged 50 to 60. Miltenyi CD45RO+ enrichment and human naive T-cell isolation kits were used to isolate memory (CD45RO+) and naive T cells from PBMC. The receptor's source is a man aged 18 to 29 in good health. Specimen: naive T cells sorted from blood. Sample cell subset or site, as interpreted from the label and publication: cells isolated with a human naive T-cell isolation kit.

The nucleotide sequence reads as follows: TGCAGCGGGATCCCCGGGACAGAAAAAGAGACCCAGTACTTC. Its product reads: CSGIPGTEKETQYF. Rearrangement joined TRBV29-1 to TRBJ2-5, with 7 bases matching TRBD1. V is cut back by 7 bases and J by 3 bases, with 11 bases in the junction unmatched. CDR3 length: 14 amino acids, cysteine to phenylalanine. Only the CDR3 part of the read is kept: 42 bases, read in frame from the first base. Per the germline V gene, SQVTM is the CDR1 and ANQGSEA is the CDR2.